This entry features one TCR beta chain sequence. The antigen is undetermined. TCRdb keeps only in-frame clones here, not all; method: immunoSEQ multiplex PCR. Here the sample spans about 56,000 clones, about 80% being singletons. This specimen belongs to a study of T cell responses to AZD1222 COVID-19 vaccine. General observations from the study: Baseline testing showed seropositivity in only 6 or 7 AZD1222 recipients. Reports indicate that nearly half of spike-specific TCRs are directed at unmutated variant regions. When two AZD1222 doses had been given, Spike-specific TCR breadth and depth rose. Across spike, vaccine-associated CD4 TCRs were found, dominant at 160-218 and 743-854.

J gave up 1 base and V 5 bases, and 2 bases lay outside the gene matches. This CDR3 is built from 13 residues. The germline CDR1 and CDR2 sequences are MNHEY and SMNVEV (reference sequence). This sample comprised peripheral blood, obtained 28 days after the second AZD1222 dose. This receptor was taken from an adult who received the AZD1222 COVID-19 vaccine. The chain is built from TRBV27 and TRBJ2-7, with 7 bases matching TRBD1. CDR3 sequence: CASSPTGSYEQYV. The CDR3 nucleotides read TGTGCCAGCAGTCCGACAGGGTCCTACGAGCAGTACGTC.